Below, one T cell receptor (beta chain) is given with its context. The sample originates from a study of T cell responses to AZD1222 COVID-19 vaccine. Some clones are missing from TCRdb's copy, which holds only in-frame ones; the method was immunoSEQ multiplex PCR. The data contain about 120,000 clones, 91% of them singletons. Per germline, CDR1 SNHLY and CDR2 FYNNEI. The CDR3 contains 19 residues. J gave up 5 bases and V 6 bases, and 13 bases lay outside the gene matches. The specimen was peripheral blood, collected on day 0 of AZD1222 vaccination. The rearrangement joins TRBV2 to TRBJ2-2; TRBD2 agrees at 15 bases. The sequence was obtained from an adult in good health. CDR3 DNA: TGTGCCAGCAGGGAATTGAGGACTAGCGGGAGGGCCGGGACCGGGGAGCTGTTTTTT. Translated, it gives CASRELRTSGRAGTGELFF.